Presented here are 6 T cell receptor beta chains from one specimen sequenced in a study of T-cell memory formation after mild COVID-19. TCRdb reprocessed the 5' RACE reads via MiXCR and lists one record per CDR3 protein. The table lists about 470,000 distinct CDR3 sequences, around a sixth of them singletons. Material for sequencing was PBMCs or a T cell subset sorted from them (not recorded which). The receptors shown here come from an adult woman who had mild COVID-19 (a few samples of this study predate the infection). Cell type and time point are not known.

The gene calls are TRBV6-6 and TRBJ1-2, with 9 bases matching TRBD1. The germline V gene encodes CDR1 MNHNY and CDR2 SVGAGI (reference sequence). V lost 2 bases and J lost 4; bases outside the gene matches: 5. The CDR3 consists of 15 residues. Here the CDR3 DNA reads TGTGCCAGCAGTTACCCGGACAGGGGAATCTATGGCTACACCTTC. It specifies CASSYPDRGIYGYTF.

The V and J genes are TRBV5-1 and TRBJ2-7; D might be TRBD2 (6 bases). The CDR3 is 14 amino acids. Germline V gene sequence: CDR1 SGHRS, CDR2 YFSETQ. Trimming stripped 0 bases from V and 4 bases from J, with 11 bases between. The CDR3 loop is CASSLDMTRYEQYF. The CDR3 DNA is TGCGCCAGCAGCTTGGATATGACTAGATACGAGCAGTACTTC.

The J gene is TRBJ1-2, the V gene TRBV5-6, with a possible D match to TRBD1 (5 bases). Between the trimmed V and J ends, which lost 4 bases and 1 base, there was a span of 14 bases. Germline V CDR1 and CDR2: SGHDT, YYEEEE. The CDR3 spans 15 residues. DNA for the CDR3: TGTGCCAGCAGCATGGGACCAGGAAATAACTATGGCTACACCTTC. Its protein is CASSMGPGNNYGYTF.

The J gene is TRBJ1-5, the V gene TRBV12-3 or TRBV12-4; TRBD1 matches 8 bases. This CDR3 has 16 residues. Losses at the gene ends were 4 bases for V and 5 bases for J; bases not matched to a gene: 10. The CDR3 region has the DNA TGTGCCAGCAGTTCTTCTGGACAGGGTAAGGATCAGCCCCAGCATTTT. Translation gives CASSSSGQGKDQPQHF.

This clonotype showed up just a few times. The genes are TRBV15 and TRBJ2-5, with 14 bases matching TRBD2. The V gene's germline CDR1 is LNHNV and CDR2 YYDKDF (reference sequence). After removal of 6 bases from V and 5 bases from J, the junction contained 8 bases not matched to a gene. This CDR3 spans 16 amino acids. The chain's CDR3 is CATSVGLAGGVETQYF. CDR3 DNA: TGTGCCACCAGTGTAGGACTAGCGGGGGGTGTGGAGACCCAGTACTTC.

The chain uses TRBV12-5 and TRBJ2-1; TRBD1 or TRBD2 may be the D gene (5 bases each). Germline V lookup: CDR1 LGHNT, CDR2 FRNRAP. V was pared by 4 bases and J by 3 bases, with 10 bases between. The CDR3 length is 14 residues. CDR3 sequence reads: CASGWGTLYNEQFF. CDR3 coding DNA: TGTGCTAGTGGTTGGGGGACCCTCTACAATGAGCAGTTCTTC.